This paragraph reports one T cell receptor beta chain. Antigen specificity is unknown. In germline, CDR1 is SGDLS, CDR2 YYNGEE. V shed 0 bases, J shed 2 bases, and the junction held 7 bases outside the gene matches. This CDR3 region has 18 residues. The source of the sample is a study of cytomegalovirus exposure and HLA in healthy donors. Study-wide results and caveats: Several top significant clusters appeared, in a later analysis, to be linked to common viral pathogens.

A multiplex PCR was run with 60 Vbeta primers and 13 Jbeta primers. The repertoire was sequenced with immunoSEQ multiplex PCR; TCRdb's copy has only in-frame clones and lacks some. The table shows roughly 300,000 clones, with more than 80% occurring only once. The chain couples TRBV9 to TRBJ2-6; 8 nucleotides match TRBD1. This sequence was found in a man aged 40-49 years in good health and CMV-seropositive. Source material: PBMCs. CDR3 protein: CASSVALDRGAGANVLTF. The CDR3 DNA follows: TGTGCCAGCAGCGTAGCGCTTGACAGGGGTGCTGGGGCCAACGTCCTGACTTTC.